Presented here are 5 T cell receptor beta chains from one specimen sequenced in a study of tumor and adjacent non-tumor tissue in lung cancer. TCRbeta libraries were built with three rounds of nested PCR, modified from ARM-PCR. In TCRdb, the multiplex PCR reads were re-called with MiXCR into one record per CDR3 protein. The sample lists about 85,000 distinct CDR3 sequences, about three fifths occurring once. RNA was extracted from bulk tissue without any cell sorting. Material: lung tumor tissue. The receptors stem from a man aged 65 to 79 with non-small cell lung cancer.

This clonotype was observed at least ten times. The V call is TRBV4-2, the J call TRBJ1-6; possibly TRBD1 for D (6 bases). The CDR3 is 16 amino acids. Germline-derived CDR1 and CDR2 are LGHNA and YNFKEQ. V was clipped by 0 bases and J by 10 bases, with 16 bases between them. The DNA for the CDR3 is TGTGCCAGCAGCCAAGAAAGAGGCAGGGGAACCTCACCCCTCCACTTT. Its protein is CASSQERGRGTSPLHF.

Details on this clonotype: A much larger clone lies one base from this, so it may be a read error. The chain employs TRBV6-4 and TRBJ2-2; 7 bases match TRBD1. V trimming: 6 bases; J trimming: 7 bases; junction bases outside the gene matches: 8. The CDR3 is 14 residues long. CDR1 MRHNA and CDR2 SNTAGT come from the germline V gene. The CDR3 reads CASRTGDNGGELFF. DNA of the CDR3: TGTGCCAGCAGAACAGGGGACAACGGCGGGGAGCTGTTTTTT.

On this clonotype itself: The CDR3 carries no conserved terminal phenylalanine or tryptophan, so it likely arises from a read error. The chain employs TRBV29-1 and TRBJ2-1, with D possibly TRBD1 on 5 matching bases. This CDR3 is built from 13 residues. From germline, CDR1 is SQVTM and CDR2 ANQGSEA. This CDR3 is CNVDVGVYNEQFV. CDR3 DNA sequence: TGCAACGTCGACGTAGGGGTATACAATGAGCAGTTCGTC.

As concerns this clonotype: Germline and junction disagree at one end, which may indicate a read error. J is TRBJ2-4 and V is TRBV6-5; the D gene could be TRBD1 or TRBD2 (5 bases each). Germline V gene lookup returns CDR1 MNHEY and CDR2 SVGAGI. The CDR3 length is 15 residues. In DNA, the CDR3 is TGTGCCAGCAGTCGGACATGGGGTAGGAGGAACATTCAGTACTTT. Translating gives CASSRTWGRRNIQYF.

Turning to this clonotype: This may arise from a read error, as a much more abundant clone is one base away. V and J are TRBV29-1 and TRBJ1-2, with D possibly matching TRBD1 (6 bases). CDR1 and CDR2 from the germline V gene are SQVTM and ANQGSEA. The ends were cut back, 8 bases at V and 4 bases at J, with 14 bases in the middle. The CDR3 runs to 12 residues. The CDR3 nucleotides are TGCAGCCTTCCACAGGGATCCTATGGCTACACCTTC. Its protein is CSLPQGSYGYTF.